These 16 T cell receptor beta chains share one sample of origin, sequenced in a study of human T cells and chemical hapten exposure. Time point denoted: patch test 1, 2 weeks after DPC sensitization. Treatment given: therapeutic diphenylcyclopropenone sensitization with weekly scalp DPC. TCRdb itself ran the RACE reads through MiXCR, one entry per CDR3 protein. The sample has around 100,000 distinct CDR3 sequences; approximately 10% are singletons. The sequencing used whole blood, collected in connection with sensitization to the hapten diphenylcyclopropenone (DPC). The receptors stem from a woman between 35 and 50 years old with alopecia areata. Some clones in this sample may be carry-over from other donors' samples.

This clonotype was counted at least ten times. The V gene is TRBV11-3, the J gene TRBJ2-3, with a weak D call TRBD1 (6 bases). Germline V gives CDR1 SGHNT, CDR2 YENEEA. Between the trimmed V and J ends, which lost 1 base and 0 bases, there was a span of 8 bases. This CDR3 is 15 amino acids long. In nucleotides, the CDR3 is TGTGCCAGCAGCTTAGGAGGACAGAGCACAGATACGCAGTATTTT. Translated: CASSLGGQSTDTQYF.

This clonotype has a handful of counts. The chain recombines TRBV7-2 with TRBJ1-1; possibly TRBD1 for D (6 bases). Trimming shortened V by 6 bases and J by 6 bases, and 11 bases separated the two germline ends. This CDR3 has 12 residues. The germline CDR1 and CDR2 sequences are SGHTA and FQGNSA. The CDR3 DNA follows: TGTGCCAGCAGACAGGGTAGCGCTGAAGCTTTCTTT. Translating it yields CASRQGSAEAFF. Drawing the rest from reference TRBV7-2 and TRBJ1-1, the complete variable domain is GAGVSQSPSNKVTEKGKDVELRCDPISGHTALYWYRQSLGQGLEFLIYFQGNSAPDKSGLPSDRFSAERTGGSVSTLTIQRTQQEDSAVYLCASRQGSAEAFFGQGTRLTVV.

At least ten counts were recorded for this clonotype. The V and J genes are TRBV28 and TRBJ2-7; maybe TRBD1 (6 bases). Trimming stripped 10 bases from V and 2 bases from J, with 21 bases between. The CDR3 has 15 amino acids. The germline CDR1 and CDR2 sequences are MDHEN and SYDVKM. CDR3 protein: CATKAAGASPYEQYF. CDR3 sequence (DNA): TGTGCCACCAAGGCGGCAGGGGCAAGCCCCTACGAGCAGTACTTC.

This clonotype was counted a few times. This chain connects TRBV12-3 or TRBV12-4 to TRBJ2-7; 7 bases map to TRBD1. The CDR3 sequence is 15 residues long. V lost 2 bases, J lost 1 base, and 5 bases stayed unmatched. CDR3 coding DNA: TGTGCCAGCAGTTTATTAGGGACAGCTTCCTACGAGCAGTACTTC. Protein sequence: CASSLLGTASYEQYF.

Comment on this clonotype: This sequence may be a read error, since a much larger clone differs from it by one base. The chain employs TRBV12-3 or TRBV12-4 and TRBJ2-3; TRBD2 agrees at 10 bases. V gave up 8 bases and J gave up 4 bases; unmatched junction bases: 9. The CDR3 extends over 15 amino acids. The CDR3 DNA follows: TGTGCCAGCGGGCCCCTAGCGGGGGTCTCAGATACGCAGTATTTT. This sequence encodes CASGPLAGVSDTQYF.

The table lists this clonotype with many counts. The rearrangement joins TRBV18 to TRBJ1-4, with D perhaps TRBD1 (5 bases). The V end lost 3 bases, the J end lost 15 bases, and 20 bases lay between the germline ends. This CDR3 region has 14 residues. Germline V gene data show CDR1 as KGHSH and CDR2 as LQKENI. The CDR3 nucleotides read TGTGCCAGCTCACCTACAAGGGAAGGGGCTGTGGTGTTTTTT. Translated: CASSPTREGAVVFF.

This clonotype came up a few times. The chain recombines TRBV19 with TRBJ2-3; possible D gene TRBD2, 6 bases. The germline V gene encodes CDR1 LNHDA and CDR2 SQIVND (reference sequence). CDR3 length equals 14 residues. V was clipped by 6 bases and J by 1 base, with 11 bases between them. The CDR3 loop is CASSGLHRTDTQYF. CDR3 in DNA: TGTGCCAGTAGCGGACTACACCGCACAGATACGCAGTATTTT.

The table lists this clonotype with many counts. The V and J genes are TRBV4-1 and TRBJ2-1; TRBD2 matches 7 bases. V was clipped by 2 bases and J by 6 bases; unmatched bases: 16. Germline V CDR1 and CDR2: MGHRA, YSYEKL. There are 18 residues in the CDR3. The CDR3 reads CASSQHKLALAGFNEQFF. The CDR3 DNA reads TGCGCCAGCAGCCAACATAAACTAGCGCTCGCGGGGTTCAATGAGCAGTTCTTC.

This clonotype occurred many times. The rearrangement joins TRBV27 to TRBJ2-1; 10 bases align to TRBD2. The J segment lost 5 bases and the V segment lost 3 bases, leaving 7 bases of the junction unmatched. This CDR3 has 16 residues. CDR1 and CDR2 (germline): MNHEY, SMNVEV (reference sequence). CDR3 nucleotide sequence: TGTGCCAGCAGTTTTCACCGGACTAGCGGTAACAATGAGCAGTTCTTC. Translated: CASSFHRTSGNNEQFF.

This rearrangement joins TRBV5-4 to TRBJ2-3, with a weak D call TRBD2 (5 bases). The germline V gene encodes CDR1 SGHNT and CDR2 YYREEE (reference sequence). The CDR3 has 12 amino acids. The germline V and J ends were trimmed by 4 bases and 8 bases, with 11 bases remaining between them. CDR3 amino acids: CASSAPRGTQYF. The DNA of the CDR3 is TGTGCCAGCAGCGCCCCCCGGGGTACGCAGTATTTT.

This clonotype appeared many times. This chain connects TRBV20-1 to TRBJ2-3, with 11 bases identical to TRBD2. Germline V CDR1 and CDR2: DFQATT, SNEGSKA (reference sequence). CDR3 length: 13 residues. V was clipped by 6 bases and J by 9 bases; unmatched bases: 8. The CDR3 DNA follows: TGCAGTGCCGCCAGGCTAGCGGGGGGAACGCAGTATTTT. Translated: CSAARLAGGTQYF.

This clonotype was recorded a few times. This rearrangement joins TRBV7-2 to TRBJ1-6; D is possibly TRBD1 (6 bases). This CDR3 spans 13 amino acids. V was shortened by 4 bases and J by 12 bases, with 13 bases between the two germline ends. Per the germline V gene, CDR1 is SGHTA and CDR2 is FQGNSA. This CDR3 reads CASSSQGTLPLHF. The CDR3 coding sequence is TGTGCCAGCAGCTCGCAGGGGACCCTACCCCTCCACTTT. Looking up the rest from reference TRBV7-2 and TRBJ1-6 gives the full variable domain: GAGVSQSPSNKVTEKGKDVELRCDPISGHTALYWYRQSLGQGLEFLIYFQGNSAPDKSGLPSDRFSAERTGGSVSTLTIQRTQQEDSAVYLCASSSQGTLPLHFGNGTRLTVT.

The chain carries TRBV12-3 or TRBV12-4 and TRBJ2-1, with TRBD1 matching over 7 bases. The CDR3 contains 15 residues. The V segment lost 7 bases and the J segment 5 bases; nucleotides outside the gene matches: 11. CDR3 amino acids: CASTLGQTGNNEQFF. In DNA form, the CDR3 reads TGTGCCAGCACCTTGGGCCAGACAGGGAACAATGAGCAGTTCTTC.

V is TRBV30 and J is TRBJ2-6; D is undetermined. Germline V gene data show CDR1 as GTSNPN and CDR2 as SVGIG (reference sequence). Between the trimmed V and J ends, which lost 4 bases and 0 bases, there was a span of 4 bases. The CDR3 length is 13 residues. This CDR3 is CAWKNSGANVLTF. In DNA form, the CDR3 reads TGTGCCTGGAAGAACTCTGGGGCCAACGTCCTGACTTTC.

The rearrangement joins TRBV4-3 to TRBJ2-3; D is ambiguous. This CDR3 comprises 14 residues. Looked up from germline, CDR1 is LGHNA and CDR2 is YSLEER. With 0 bases removed from V and 8 bases from J, the gap between germline ends came to 12 bases. The CDR3 DNA reads TGCGCCAGCAGCCAAGATAGGGCGAAGGCTACGCAGTATTTT. Translation gives CASSQDRAKATQYF.

This clonotype was observed many times. At one boundary the junction diverges from the germline segment, which might be a read error. The rearrangement uses TRBV7-2 and TRBJ1-2; D remains ambiguous. There are 12 residues in the CDR3. Germline V gene lookup returns CDR1 SGHTA and CDR2 FQGNSA. The CDR3 DNA sequence: TGTGCCAGCAGCCGACAAGAGCATATTCTCTACTTC. It translates to CASSRQEHILYF.